The rows below give T cell receptor beta chains drawn from one sample of a study of neurological immune-mediated disorders. TCRdb analysed the 5' RACE reads with MiXCR anew, one entry per CDR3 protein. The sample gives some 50,000 distinct CDR3 sequences, approximately 15% of which show up once; about 4.7% is in the top ten. Sequencing was carried out using PBMCs. Every receptor here comes from a man aged 55 to 69 in good health. Each CDR3 is given with its conserved first and last residue. Size tells how often a clone was seen (once, few, many) or the class of an expanded clone, and some rows leave it out.

v_call clone_size cdr3_aa
TRBV28 many CASSPGQWREGYTF
TRBV3-1 many CASSYGLAGDKDEQFF
TRBV7-2 many CASSSLTNYGYTF
TRBV14 many CASSPRRNEKLFF
TRBV5-1 NA CASNLRGGTDTQYF
TRBV24-1 many CATSDSGLPRGYTF
TRBV6-6 many CASRESGLPHGYTF
TRBV29-1 many CSVKEVTEAFF
TRBV12-3/TRBV12-4 many CASSLGGRMRAFF
TRBV7-3 many CASSLRGGGRWTYTQYF
TRBV20-1 many CSALPGQGAETQYF
TRBV7-2 many CASSLGTAGTSGNTIYF
TRBV6-5 many CASSTGNNSPLHF
TRBV24-1 many CATSDQTVRLEQFF
TRBV28 many CASHTRQGGFSYEQYF
TRBV14 NA CASSQDQGRGGYTF
TRBV10-3 many CAISESGNTEAFF
TRBV3-1 NA CASSQGGRANNEQFF
TRBV20-1 NA CSAMVPVTSGSSRETQYF
TRBV7-2 many CASSLPTAYEQYF
TRBV5-1 many CASSLEGHGQPQHF
TRBV9 many CASSVELAGVDEQFF
TRBV12-3/TRBV12-4 NA CASNQMGGEQYF
TRBV27 many CASSLTPPLRNGYTF
TRBV7-6 NA CASSLTGRGRSGANVLTF
TRBV7-9 NA CASSSTEPNYGYTF
TRBV4-3 many CASSRRRTGSYNEQFF
TRBV12-3/TRBV12-4 few CASSLGLGPFLLGSPLHF
TRBV7-8 many CASSLGVPGRGEVGKQYF
TRBV29-1 few CSVVSGRGSEEPYTQYF
TRBV5-1 NA CASSLATGARNTEAFF
TRBV20-1 many CSVSLGRDDTDTQYF
TRBV2 few CASSEGRGGETQYF
TRBV29-1 many CSAKQGYEQYF
TRBV2 many CASSEASFGYTF
TRBV28 many CASSFDPNSPLHF